This entry concerns a single T cell receptor (beta chain). Authors' methods: Junction-only sequences without quality scores came from ImmunoSEQ, so filtering differed. Profiling relied on immunoSEQ multiplex PCR, and the TCRdb table lists in-frame clones only, not all of them. The V and J calls and clone size are taken from that table; D and trimming were inferred from the DNA. The table has hundreds of thousands of clones, approximately 79% seen once. The data derive from a study of shared clonotypes between healthy human individuals. The germline V and J ends were trimmed by 4 bases and 0 bases, with 11 bases remaining between them. Germline V gene lookup returns CDR1 SGHRS and CDR2 YFSETQ. This CDR3 is 14 amino acids long.

This TCR was sampled from a woman between 25 and 40 years old in good health. Sequencing was done on a sample of memory CD4+ T cells sorted from blood. Stated subset: CD45RA-negative fraction. This chain joins TRBV5-1 and TRBJ2-7, with a weak D call TRBD1 (6 bases). For the CDR3, the DNA is TGCGCCAGCAGCGGGCAGGGGAGCTCCTACGAGCAGTACTTC. It codes for CASSGQGSSYEQYF.